This TCR beta chain is from a study of PD-L1 blockade in urothelial cancer. The CDR3 sequence is 17 residues long. Germline assignment: CDR1 MDHEN and CDR2 SYDVKM. The V and J ends lost 5 bases and 3 bases respectively, with 23 bases between them. Sequencing used immunoSEQ multiplex PCR; TCRdb keeps in-frame clones, though not all of them. Of over 65,000 clones listed, around four fifths are singletons. This rearrangement joins TRBV28 to TRBJ2-7; D is perhaps TRBD1 (6 bases). This receptor was obtained from a man aged 70-80 years with urothelial cancer. The source was PBMCs, collected around atezolizumab (anti-PD-L1) treatment. CDR3 DNA sequence: TGTGCCAGCAGTGCCAACACCCTCGGGACACGAAGCTACGAGCAGTACTTC. Translating it yields CASSANTLGTRSYEQYF. The full variable domain, rest sourced from reference TRBV28 and TRBJ2-7, is DVKVTQSSRYLVKRTGEKVFLECVQDMDHENMFWYRQDPGLGLRLIYFSYDVKMKEKGDIPEGYSVSREKKERFSLILESASTNQTSMYLCASSANTLGTRSYEQYFGPGTRLTVT.